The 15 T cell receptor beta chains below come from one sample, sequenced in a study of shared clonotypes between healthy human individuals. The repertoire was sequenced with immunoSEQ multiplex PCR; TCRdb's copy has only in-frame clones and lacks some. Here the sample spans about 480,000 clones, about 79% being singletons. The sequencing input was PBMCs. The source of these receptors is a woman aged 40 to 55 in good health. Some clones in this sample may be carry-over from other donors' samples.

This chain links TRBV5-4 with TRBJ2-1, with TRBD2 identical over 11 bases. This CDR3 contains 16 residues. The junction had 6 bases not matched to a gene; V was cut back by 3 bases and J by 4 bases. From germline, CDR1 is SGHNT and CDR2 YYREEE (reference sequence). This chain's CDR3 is CASSSYSGRDYNEQFF. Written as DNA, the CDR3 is TGTGCCAGCAGCTCCTATAGCGGGAGGGATTACAATGAGCAGTTCTTC.

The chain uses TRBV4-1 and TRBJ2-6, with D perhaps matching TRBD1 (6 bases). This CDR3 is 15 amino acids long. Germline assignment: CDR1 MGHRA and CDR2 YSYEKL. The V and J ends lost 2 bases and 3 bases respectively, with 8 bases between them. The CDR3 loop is CASSQSGVGANVLTF. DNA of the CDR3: TGCGCCAGCAGCCAATCAGGGGTTGGGGCCAACGTCCTGACTTTC.

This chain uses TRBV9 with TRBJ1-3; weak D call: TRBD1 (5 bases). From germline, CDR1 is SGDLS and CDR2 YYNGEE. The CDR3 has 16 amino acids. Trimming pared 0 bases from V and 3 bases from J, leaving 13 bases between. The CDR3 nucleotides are TGTGCCAGCAGCGTAGGCCCCGGCGGGGGTGGAAACACCATATATTTT. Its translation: CASSVGPGGGGNTIYF.

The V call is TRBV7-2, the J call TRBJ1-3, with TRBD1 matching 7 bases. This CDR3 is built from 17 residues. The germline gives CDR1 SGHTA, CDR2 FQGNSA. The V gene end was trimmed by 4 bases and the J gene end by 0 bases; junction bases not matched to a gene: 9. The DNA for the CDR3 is TGTGCCAGCAGCTATGGAGGGGGCCCTAACTCTGGAAACACCATATATTTT. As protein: CASSYGGGPNSGNTIYF.

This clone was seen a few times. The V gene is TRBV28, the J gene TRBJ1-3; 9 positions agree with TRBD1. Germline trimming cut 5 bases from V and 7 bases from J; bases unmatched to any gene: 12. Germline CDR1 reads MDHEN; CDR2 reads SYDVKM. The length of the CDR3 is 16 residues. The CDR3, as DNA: TGTGCCAGCAGTACCCCCCGGGACAGGGCTCGTAACACCATATATTTT. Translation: CASSTPRDRARNTIYF.

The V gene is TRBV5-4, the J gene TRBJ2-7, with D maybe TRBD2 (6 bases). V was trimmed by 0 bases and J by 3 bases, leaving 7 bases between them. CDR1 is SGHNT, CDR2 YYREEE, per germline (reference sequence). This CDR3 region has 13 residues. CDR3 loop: CASSLGGGYEQYF. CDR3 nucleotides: TGTGCCAGCAGCTTGGGGGGAGGCTACGAGCAGTACTTC. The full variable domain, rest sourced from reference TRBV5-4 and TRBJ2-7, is ETGVTQSPTHLIKTRGQQVTLRCSSQSGHNTVSWYQQALGQGPQFIFQYYREEENGRGNFPPRFSGLQFPNYSSELNVNALELDDSALYLCASSLGGGYEQYFGPGTRLTVT.

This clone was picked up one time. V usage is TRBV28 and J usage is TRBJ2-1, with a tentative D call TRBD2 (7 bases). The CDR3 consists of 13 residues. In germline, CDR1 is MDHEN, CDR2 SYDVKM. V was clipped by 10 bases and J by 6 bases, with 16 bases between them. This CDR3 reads CATNLGGLNEQFF. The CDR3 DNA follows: TGTGCCACCAATCTGGGGGGGCTCAATGAGCAGTTCTTC.

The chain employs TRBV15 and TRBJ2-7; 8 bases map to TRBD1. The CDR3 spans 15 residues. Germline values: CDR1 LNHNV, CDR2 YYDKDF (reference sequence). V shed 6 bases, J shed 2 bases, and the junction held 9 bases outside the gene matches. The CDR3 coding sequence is TGTGCCACCAGTAGCCCGGGACAGGACCCCTACGAGCAGTACTTC. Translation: CATSSPGQDPYEQYF.

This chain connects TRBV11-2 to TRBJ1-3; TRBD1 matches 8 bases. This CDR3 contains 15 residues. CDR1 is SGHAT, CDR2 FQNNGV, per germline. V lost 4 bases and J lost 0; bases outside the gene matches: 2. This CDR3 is CASSSTGGSGNTIYF. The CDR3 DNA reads TGTGCCAGCAGCTCCACAGGGGGCTCTGGAAACACCATATATTTT. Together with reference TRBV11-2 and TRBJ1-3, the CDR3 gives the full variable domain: EAGVAQSPRYKIIEKRQSVAFWCNPISGHATLYWYQQILGQGPKLLIQFQNNGVVDDSQLPKDRFSAERLKGVDSTLKIQPAKLEDSAVYLCASSSTGGSGNTIYFGEGSWLTVV.

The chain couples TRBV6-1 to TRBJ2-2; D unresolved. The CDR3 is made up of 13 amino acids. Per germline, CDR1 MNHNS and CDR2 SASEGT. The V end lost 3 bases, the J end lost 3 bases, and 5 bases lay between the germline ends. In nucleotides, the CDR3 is TGTGCCAGCAGTGAGGGATACACCGGGGAGCTGTTTTTT. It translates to CASSEGYTGELFF.

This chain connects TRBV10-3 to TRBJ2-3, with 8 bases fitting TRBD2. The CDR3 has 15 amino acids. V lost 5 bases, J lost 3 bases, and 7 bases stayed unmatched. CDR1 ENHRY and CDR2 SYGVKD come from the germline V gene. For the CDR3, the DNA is TGTGCCATCAGTTTGGCGGGAGGCGGGACAGATACGCAGTATTTT. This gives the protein CAISLAGGGTDTQYF.

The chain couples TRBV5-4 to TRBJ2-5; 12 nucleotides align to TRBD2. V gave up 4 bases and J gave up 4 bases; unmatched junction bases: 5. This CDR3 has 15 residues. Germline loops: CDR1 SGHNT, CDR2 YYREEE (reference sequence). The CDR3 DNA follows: TGTGCCAGCAGCGCTAGCGGGAGGGCCTCAGAGACCCAGTACTTC. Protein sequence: CASSASGRASETQYF.

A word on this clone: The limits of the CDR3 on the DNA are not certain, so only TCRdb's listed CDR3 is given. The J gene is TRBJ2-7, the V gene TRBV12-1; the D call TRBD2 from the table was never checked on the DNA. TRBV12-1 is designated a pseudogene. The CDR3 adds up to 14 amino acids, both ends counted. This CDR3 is CASSCPVAPGTQYF.

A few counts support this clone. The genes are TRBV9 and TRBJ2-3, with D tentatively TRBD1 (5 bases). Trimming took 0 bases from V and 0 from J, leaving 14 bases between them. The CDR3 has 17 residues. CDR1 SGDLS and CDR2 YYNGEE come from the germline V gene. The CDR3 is CASSVEGVGTSTDTQYF. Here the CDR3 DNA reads TGTGCCAGCAGCGTAGAAGGGGTTGGCACTAGCACAGATACGCAGTATTTT.

The CDR3 bases are TGTGCCAGCAGCTTAAGCCCAGGACCCTATGGGACCCAGTACTTC. Translating gives CASSLSPGPYGTQYF. This sequence joins TRBV7-3 and TRBJ2-5; D gene ambiguous. V was trimmed by 1 base and J by 7 bases, leaving 16 bases between them. Germline CDR1 is SGHTA and CDR2 is FQGTGA. The CDR3 sequence is 15 residues long.